This T cell receptor (beta chain) was sequenced during a study of blood T cells in healthy people across ages. Study as a whole: Template switching caught about one barcoded beta molecule for each two T cells.

V shed 5 bases and J 2 bases; nucleotides not matched to a gene: 6. CDR1 is SGHTA and CDR2 is FQGNSA in the germline V gene. The CDR3 runs 14 residues. Every donor gave 9 to 10 milliliters of peripheral blood. This clonotype was detected a few times. A second roughly 7 to 11 cycle PCR used barcoded and J-beta primers. TCRdb reprocessed the 5' RACE reads with MiXCR, giving one entry per CDR3 protein. Among about a million distinct CDR3 sequences listed, around 46% were seen once. The sample was blood. This clonotype was obtained from a man aged 30 to 39 in good health. This rearrangement joins TRBV7-2 to TRBJ2-7, with 7 bases fitting TRBD2. The CDR3 protein is CASSPFGGTYEQYF. Written as DNA, the CDR3 is TGTGCCAGCAGCCCATTCGGGGGGACCTACGAGCAGTACTTC.